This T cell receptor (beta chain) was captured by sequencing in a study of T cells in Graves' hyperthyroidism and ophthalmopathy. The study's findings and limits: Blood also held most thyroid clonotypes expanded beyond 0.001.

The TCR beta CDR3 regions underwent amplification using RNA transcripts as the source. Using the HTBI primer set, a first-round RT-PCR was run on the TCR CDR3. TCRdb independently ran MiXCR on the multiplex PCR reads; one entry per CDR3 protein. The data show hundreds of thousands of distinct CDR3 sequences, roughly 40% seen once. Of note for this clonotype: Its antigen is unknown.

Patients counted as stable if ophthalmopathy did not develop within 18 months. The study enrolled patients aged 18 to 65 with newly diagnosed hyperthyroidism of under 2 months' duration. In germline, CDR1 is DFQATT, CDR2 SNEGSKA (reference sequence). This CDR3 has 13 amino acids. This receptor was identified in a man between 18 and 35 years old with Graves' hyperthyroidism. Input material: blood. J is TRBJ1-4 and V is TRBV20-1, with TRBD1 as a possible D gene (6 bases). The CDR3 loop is CSHLPGEGEKLFF. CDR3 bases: TGCAGCCACCTTCCAGGGGAAGGAGAAAAACTGTTTTTT.